The 10 T cell receptor beta chains reported below all come from one sample, sequenced in a study of cytomegalovirus exposure and HLA in healthy donors. The primer mix had 60 Vbeta and 13 Jbeta primers. The repertoire was sequenced with immunoSEQ multiplex PCR; TCRdb's copy has only in-frame clones and lacks some. The sample records 100,000 to 150,000 clones, less than 80% being singletons. Sequenced: PBMCs. The receptors were gathered from a woman between 50 and 59 years old in good health and CMV-seronegative.

The chain has TRBV5-1 and TRBJ2-5; D is possibly TRBD1 (5 bases). Trimming removed 0 bases at V and 4 bases at J, with 7 bases between. Germline CDR1 and CDR2: SGHRS and YFSETQ. The CDR3 spans 13 residues. For the CDR3, the DNA is TGCGCCAGCAGCTTGGGACAGTTAGAGACCCAGTACTTC. This encodes CASSLGQLETQYF.

The chain employs TRBV19 and TRBJ2-6; 8 positions match TRBD1. Germline loops: CDR1 LNHDA, CDR2 SQIVND (reference sequence). The CDR3 sequence is 16 residues long. V was pared by 7 bases and J by 6 bases, with 11 bases of the junction left unmatched. The chain's CDR3 is CASNGGRGLEANVLTF. In DNA form, the CDR3 reads TGTGCCAGTAACGGAGGCAGGGGGCTTGAGGCCAACGTCCTGACTTTC.

The rearrangement joins TRBV29-1 to TRBJ1-4, with D maybe TRBD1 (5 bases). The CDR3 runs 14 residues. Germline V gene lookup returns CDR1 SQVTM and CDR2 ANQGSEA. V was trimmed by 5 bases and J by 13 bases, leaving 23 bases between them. Here the CDR3 DNA reads TGCAGCGTTCTTGACAGTGTTAGTCTCCAGGGACTGTTTTTT. Translating gives CSVLDSVSLQGLFF.

V is TRBV18 and J is TRBJ1-5, with D tentatively TRBD1 (6 bases). The CDR3 loop spans 14 amino acids. The germline V and J ends were trimmed by 6 bases and 5 bases, with 14 bases remaining between them. From germline, CDR1 is KGHSH and CDR2 LQKENI. The CDR3 protein is CASSLDRMDQPQHF. For the CDR3, the DNA is TGTGCCAGCTCGCTAGACAGGATGGATCAGCCCCAGCATTTT.

This clone was seen a handful of times. This chain's CDR3 is CASSLTSGRDTDTQYF. DNA of the CDR3: TGTGCCAGCAGTTTGACTAGCGGGAGGGACACAGATACGCAGTATTTT. V usage is TRBV7-3 and J usage is TRBJ2-3, with 14 nucleotides matching TRBD2. CDR3 size: 16 residues. Trimming at V came to 6 bases and at J to 2 bases, leaving 4 bases not matched to a gene. Per the germline V gene, CDR1 is SGHTA and CDR2 is FQGTGA.

This chain uses TRBV5-1 with TRBJ2-1, with TRBD2 matching 7 bases. CDR1 and CDR2 (germline): SGHRS, YFSETQ. The V and J ends lost 2 bases and 6 bases, in that order; junction bases with no gene match: 8. CDR3 size: 15 residues. The CDR3 DNA sequence: TGCGCCAGCAGCTTACGAGCGGGGCGCACCAATGAGCAGTTCTTC. Translated, it gives CASSLRAGRTNEQFF.

This chain links TRBV7-7 with TRBJ2-3, with TRBD2 matching 7 bases. Germline CDR1 and CDR2: SSHAT and FNYEAQ (reference sequence). V trimming: 1 base; J trimming: 3 bases; junction bases outside the gene matches: 4. This CDR3 comprises 15 residues. CDR3 protein: CASSLDAGVTDTQYF. The CDR3 DNA reads as TGTGCCAGCAGCTTAGACGCGGGAGTGACAGATACGCAGTATTTT.

This chain joins TRBV6-5 and TRBJ1-2; 7 bases agree with TRBD1. The CDR3 loop spans 13 amino acids. V trimming: 5 bases; J trimming: 6 bases; junction bases outside the gene matches: 6. Germline V gives CDR1 MNHEY, CDR2 SVGAGI. CDR3 sequence (DNA): TGTGCCAGCAGTCGGGACAGACTAAATGGCTACACCTTC. Translation: CASSRDRLNGYTF.

The chain joins TRBV18 to TRBJ2-7, with 7 bases fitting TRBD1. V trimming: 0 bases; J trimming: 3 bases; junction bases outside the gene matches: 5. Germline V gene sequence: CDR1 KGHSH, CDR2 LQKENI. This CDR3 region has 15 residues. CDR3 sequence reads: CASSPPGQRSYEQYF. The CDR3 region has the DNA TGTGCCAGCTCACCACCGGGACAGCGGAGCTACGAGCAGTACTTC.

CDR3 sequence reads: CASSRDIARGGYTF. The DNA for the CDR3 is TGTGCCAGCAGTCGGGACATTGCGAGAGGGGGCTACACCTTC. V gene TRBV28 combines with J gene TRBJ1-2; possibly TRBD1 for D (6 bases). There are 14 residues in the CDR3. V shed 5 bases and J shed 8 bases, with 18 bases lying between them. Germline CDR1 is MDHEN and CDR2 is SYDVKM.